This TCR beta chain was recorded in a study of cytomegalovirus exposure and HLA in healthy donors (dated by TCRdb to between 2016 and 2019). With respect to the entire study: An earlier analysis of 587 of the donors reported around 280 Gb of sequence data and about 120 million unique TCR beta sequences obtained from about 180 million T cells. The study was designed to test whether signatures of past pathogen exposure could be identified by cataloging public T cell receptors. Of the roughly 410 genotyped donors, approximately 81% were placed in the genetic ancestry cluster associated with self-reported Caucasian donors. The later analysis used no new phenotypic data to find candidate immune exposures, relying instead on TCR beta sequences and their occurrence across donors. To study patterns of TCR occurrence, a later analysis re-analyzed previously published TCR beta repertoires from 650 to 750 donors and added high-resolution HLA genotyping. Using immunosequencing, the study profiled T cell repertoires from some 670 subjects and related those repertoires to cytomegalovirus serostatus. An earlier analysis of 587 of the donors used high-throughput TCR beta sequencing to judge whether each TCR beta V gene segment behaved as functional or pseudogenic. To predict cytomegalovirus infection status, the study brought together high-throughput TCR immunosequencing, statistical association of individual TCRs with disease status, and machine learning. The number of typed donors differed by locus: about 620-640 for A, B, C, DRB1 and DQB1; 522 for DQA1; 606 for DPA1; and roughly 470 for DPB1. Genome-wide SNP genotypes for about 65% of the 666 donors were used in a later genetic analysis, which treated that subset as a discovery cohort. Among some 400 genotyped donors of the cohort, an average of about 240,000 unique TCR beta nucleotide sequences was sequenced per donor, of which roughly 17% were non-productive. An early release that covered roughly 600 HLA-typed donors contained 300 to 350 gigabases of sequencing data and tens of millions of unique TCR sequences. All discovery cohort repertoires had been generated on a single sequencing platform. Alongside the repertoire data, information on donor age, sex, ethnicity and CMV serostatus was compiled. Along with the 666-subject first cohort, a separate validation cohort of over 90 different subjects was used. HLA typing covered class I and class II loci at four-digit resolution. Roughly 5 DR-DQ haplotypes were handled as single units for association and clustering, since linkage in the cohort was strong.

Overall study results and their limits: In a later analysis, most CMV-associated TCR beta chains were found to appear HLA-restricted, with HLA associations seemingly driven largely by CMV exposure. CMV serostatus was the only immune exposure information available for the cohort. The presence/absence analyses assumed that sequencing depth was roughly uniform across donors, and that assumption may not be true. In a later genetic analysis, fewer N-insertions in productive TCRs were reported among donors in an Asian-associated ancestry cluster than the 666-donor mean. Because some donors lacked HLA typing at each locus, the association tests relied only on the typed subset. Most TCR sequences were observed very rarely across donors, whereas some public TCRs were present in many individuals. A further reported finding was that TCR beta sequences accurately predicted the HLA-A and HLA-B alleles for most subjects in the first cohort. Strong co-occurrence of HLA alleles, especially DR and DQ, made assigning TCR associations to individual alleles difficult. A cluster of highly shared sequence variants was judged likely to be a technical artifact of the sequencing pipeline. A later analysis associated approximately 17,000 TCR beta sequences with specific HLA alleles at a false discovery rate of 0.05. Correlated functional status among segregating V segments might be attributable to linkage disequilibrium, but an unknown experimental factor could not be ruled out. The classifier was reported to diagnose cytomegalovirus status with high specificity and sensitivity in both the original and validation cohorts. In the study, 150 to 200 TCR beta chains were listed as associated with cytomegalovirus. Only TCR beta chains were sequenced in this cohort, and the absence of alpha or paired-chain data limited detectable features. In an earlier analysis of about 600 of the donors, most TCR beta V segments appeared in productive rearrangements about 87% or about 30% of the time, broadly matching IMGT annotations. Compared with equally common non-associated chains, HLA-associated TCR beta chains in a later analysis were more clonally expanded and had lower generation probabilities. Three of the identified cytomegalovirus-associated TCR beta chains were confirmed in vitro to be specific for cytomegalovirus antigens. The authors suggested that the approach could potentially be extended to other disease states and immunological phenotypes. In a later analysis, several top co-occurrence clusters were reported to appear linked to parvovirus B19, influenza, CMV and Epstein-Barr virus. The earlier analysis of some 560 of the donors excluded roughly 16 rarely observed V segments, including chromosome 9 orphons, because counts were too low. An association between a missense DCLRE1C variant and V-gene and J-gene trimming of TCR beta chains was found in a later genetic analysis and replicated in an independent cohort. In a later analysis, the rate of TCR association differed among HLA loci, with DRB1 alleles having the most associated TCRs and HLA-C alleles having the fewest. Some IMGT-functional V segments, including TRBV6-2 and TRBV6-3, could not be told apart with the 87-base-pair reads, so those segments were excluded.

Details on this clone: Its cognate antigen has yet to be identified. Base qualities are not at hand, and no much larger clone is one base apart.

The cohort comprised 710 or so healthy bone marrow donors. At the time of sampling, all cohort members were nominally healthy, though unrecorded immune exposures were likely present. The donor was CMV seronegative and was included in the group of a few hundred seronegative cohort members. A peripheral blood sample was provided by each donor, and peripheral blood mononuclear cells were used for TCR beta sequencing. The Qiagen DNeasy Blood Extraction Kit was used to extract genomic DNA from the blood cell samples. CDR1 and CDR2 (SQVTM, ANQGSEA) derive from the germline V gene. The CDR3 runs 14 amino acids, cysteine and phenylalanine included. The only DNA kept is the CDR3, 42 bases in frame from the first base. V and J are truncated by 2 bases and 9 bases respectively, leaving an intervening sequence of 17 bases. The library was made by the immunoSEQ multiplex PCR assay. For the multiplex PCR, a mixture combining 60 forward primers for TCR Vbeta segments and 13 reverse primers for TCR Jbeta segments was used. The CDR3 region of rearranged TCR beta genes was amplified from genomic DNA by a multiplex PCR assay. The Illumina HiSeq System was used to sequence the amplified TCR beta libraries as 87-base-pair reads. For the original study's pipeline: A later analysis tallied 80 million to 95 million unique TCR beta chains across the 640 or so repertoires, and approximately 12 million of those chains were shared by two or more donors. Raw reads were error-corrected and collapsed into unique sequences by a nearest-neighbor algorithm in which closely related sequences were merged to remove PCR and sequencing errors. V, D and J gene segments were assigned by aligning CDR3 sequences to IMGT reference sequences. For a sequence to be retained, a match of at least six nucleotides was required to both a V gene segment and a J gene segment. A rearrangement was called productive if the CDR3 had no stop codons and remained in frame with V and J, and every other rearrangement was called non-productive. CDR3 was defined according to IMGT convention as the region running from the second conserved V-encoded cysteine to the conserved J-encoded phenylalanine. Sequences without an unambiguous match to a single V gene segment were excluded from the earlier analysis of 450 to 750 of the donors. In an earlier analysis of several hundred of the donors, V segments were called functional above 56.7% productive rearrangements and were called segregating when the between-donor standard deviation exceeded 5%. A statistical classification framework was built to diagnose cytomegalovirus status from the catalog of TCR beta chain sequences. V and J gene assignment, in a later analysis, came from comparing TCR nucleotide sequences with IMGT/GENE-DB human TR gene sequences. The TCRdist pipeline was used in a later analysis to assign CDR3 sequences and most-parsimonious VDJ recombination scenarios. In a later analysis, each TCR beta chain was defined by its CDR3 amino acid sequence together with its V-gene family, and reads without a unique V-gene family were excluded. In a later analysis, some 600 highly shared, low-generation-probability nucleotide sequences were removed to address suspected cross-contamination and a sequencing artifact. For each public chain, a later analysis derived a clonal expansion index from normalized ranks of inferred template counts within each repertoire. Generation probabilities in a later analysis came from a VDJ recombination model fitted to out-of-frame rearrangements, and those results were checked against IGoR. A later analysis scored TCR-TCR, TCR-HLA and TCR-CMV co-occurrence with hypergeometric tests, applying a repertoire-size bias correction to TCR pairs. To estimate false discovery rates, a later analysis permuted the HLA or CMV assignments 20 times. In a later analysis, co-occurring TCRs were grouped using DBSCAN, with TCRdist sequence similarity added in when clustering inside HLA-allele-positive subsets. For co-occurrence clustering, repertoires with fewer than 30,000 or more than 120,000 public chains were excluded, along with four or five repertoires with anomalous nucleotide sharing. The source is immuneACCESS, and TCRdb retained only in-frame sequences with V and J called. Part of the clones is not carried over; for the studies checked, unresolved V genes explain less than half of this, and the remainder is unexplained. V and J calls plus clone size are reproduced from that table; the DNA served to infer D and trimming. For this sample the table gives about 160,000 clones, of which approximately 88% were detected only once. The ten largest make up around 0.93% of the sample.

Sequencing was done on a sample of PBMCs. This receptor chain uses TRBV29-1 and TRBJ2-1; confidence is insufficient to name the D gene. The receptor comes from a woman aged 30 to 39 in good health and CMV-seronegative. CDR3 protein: CSVESLALYGEQFF. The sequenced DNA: TGCAGCGTTGAAAGTCTTGCGCTATACGGTGAGCAGTTCTTC.